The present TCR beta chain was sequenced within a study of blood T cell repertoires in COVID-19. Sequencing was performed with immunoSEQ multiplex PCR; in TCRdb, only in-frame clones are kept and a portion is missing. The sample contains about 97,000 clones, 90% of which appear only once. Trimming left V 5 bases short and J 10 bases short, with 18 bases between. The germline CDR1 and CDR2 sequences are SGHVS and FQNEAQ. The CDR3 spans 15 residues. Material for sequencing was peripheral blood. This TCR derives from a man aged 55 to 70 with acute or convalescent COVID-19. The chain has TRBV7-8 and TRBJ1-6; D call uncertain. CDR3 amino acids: CASSATLGRGSPLHF. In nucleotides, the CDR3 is TGTGCCAGCAGCGCCACCCTTGGAAGAGGATCACCCCTCCACTTT.